This entry lists 2 T cell receptor beta chains sequenced from one sample in a study of T cell repertoires in cytomegalovirus infection (dated by TCRdb to the late 2010s). The instrument was an Illumina HiSeq 1500. TCRdb reprocessing: public reads trimmed at Q25 with fastp, clones called with MiXCR, in-frame beta chains kept. Rows matching on CDR3 protein sequence are summarized as one entry with the most common DNA and genes. The sample yields approximately 990,000 distinct CDR3 sequences; approximately 31% were counted once. The ten largest clones add up to roughly 12% of the sample. The intended sense of this specimen's treatment or condition label: in vitro stimulation with specific CMV peptide epitopes to enrich CMV-specific T cells. No antigen is known for these receptors. The source material was cultured CD8+ T cells from PBMCs, sampled from culture after CMV antigen stimulation. These receptors originate from a human donor in good health (CMV status not recorded). Some clones in this sample may be carry-over from other donors' samples.

The gene calls are TRBV12-3 or TRBV12-4 and TRBJ1-1, with TRBD1 identical over 10 bases. V trimming: 4 bases; J trimming: 4 bases; junction bases outside the gene matches: 12. The CDR3 consists of 17 residues. CDR3 sequence reads: CASSSKGQGPGRTEAFF. In DNA, the CDR3 is TGTGCCAGCAGTTCCAAGGGACAGGGGCCCGGGCGCACTGAAGCTTTCTTT.

This chain links TRBV10-3 with TRBJ2-1; D is undetermined. Germline V gives CDR1 ENHRY, CDR2 SYGVKD. V lost 6 bases to trimming and J lost 5 bases, with 5 bases between them. CDR3 length: 11 amino acids. The CDR3 protein is CAISINNEQFF. The CDR3 nucleotides read TGTGCCATCAGCATCAACAATGAGCAGTTCTTC.